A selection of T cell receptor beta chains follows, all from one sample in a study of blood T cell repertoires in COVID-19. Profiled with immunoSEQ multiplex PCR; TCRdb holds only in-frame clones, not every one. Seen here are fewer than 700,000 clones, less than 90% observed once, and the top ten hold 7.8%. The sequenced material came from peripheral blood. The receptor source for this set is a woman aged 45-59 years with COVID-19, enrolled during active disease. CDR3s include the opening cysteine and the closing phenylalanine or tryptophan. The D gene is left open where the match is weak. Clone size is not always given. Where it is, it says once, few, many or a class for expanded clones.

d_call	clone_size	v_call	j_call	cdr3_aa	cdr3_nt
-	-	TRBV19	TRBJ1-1	CASSRGGIWGTEAFF	TGTGCCAGTAGCCGGGGCGGGATCTGGGGCACTGAAGCTTTCTTT
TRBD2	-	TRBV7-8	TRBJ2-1	CASSPRLAVNNEQFF	TGTGCCAGCAGCCCCCGCCTAGCGGTTAACAATGAGCAGTTCTTC
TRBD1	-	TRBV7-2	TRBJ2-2	CASSLAGQGAGELFF	TGTGCCAGCAGCTTAGCGGGGCAGGGGGCCGGGGAGCTGTTTTTT
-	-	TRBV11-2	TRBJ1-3	CASSFKRPEGNTIYF	TGTGCCAGCAGCTTTAAAAGGCCGGAGGGAAACACCATATATTTT
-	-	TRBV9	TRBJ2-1	CASSVAGLEQFF	TGTGCCAGCAGCGTAGCAGGGCTAGAGCAGTTCTTC
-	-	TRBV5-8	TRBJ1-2	CASSLAHGGYGYTF	TGTGCCAGCAGCTTGGCCCACGGGGGCTATGGCTACACCTTC
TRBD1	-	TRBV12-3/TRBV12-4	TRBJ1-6	CASSLSQGPLHF	TGTGCCAGCAGTTTGTCACAGGGGCCCCTCCACTTT
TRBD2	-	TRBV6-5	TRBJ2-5	CASSPRTSGGETQYF	TGTGCCAGCAGTCCTAGGACTAGCGGGGGTGAGACCCAGTACTTC
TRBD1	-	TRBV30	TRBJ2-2	CAWDRGRVGELFF	TGTGCCTGGGACAGGGGGCGGGTCGGGGAGCTGTTTTTT
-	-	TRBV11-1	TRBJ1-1	CASSPRQDHTEAFF	TGTGCCAGCAGCCCCCGACAGGATCACACTGAAGCTTTCTTT
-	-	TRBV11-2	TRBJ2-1	CASSPTRSNEQFF	TGTGCCAGCAGCCCGACTAGAAGCAATGAGCAGTTCTTC
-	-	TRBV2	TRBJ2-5	CASSGMRGGQETQYF	TGTGCCAGCAGTGGGATGAGGGGGGGACAAGAGACCCAGTACTTC
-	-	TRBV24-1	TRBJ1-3	CATSDRNSGNTIYF	TGTGCCACCAGTGACAGGAACTCTGGAAACACCATATATTTT
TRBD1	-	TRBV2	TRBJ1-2	CASSGVAQGRNGYTF	TGTGCCAGCAGTGGGGTGGCACAGGGGCGAAATGGCTACACCTTC
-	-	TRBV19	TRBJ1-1	CASTPGARSGGTEAFF	TGTGCCAGTACCCCGGGAGCACGATCTGGGGGTACTGAAGCTTTCTTT
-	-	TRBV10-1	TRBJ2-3	CASSESKDTQYF	TGCGCCAGCAGTGAGTCCAAAGATACGCAGTATTTT
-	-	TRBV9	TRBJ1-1	CASSVDNGQLDEAFF	TGTGCCAGCAGCGTCGATAACGGACAGTTGGATGAAGCTTTCTTT
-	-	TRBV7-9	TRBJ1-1	CASSLRGGRSLNTEAFF	TGTGCCAGCAGCTTAAGGGGGGGCAGATCCTTGAACACTGAAGCTTTCTTT
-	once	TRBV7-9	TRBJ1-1	CASSLGAGPDTEAFF	TGTGCCAGCAGCTTGGGGGCAGGGCCAGACACTGAAGCTTTCTTT
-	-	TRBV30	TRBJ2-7	CAWRRLLGEQYF	TGTGCCTGGAGGCGCCTCCTCGGCGAGCAGTACTTC
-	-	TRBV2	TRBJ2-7	CASTQGPTYEQYF	TGTGCCAGCACCCAGGGCCCAACCTACGAGCAGTACTTC
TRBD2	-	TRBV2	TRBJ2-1	CASSEARWTSGGNEQFF	TGTGCCAGCAGTGAAGCGCGATGGACTAGCGGCGGAAATGAGCAGTTCTTC
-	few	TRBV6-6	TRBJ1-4	CASSPGGGVNEKLFF	TGTGCCAGCAGTCCAGGCGGGGGAGTGAATGAAAAACTGTTTTTT
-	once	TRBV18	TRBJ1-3	CASSPERFISGNTIYF	TGTGCCAGCTCACCAGAGAGATTCATCTCTGGAAACACCATATATTTT
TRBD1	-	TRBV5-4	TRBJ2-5	CASSLPGQRETQYF	TGTGCCAGCAGTTTACCGGGACAGCGAGAGACCCAGTACTTC
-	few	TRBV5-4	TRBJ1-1	CASSLGGNTEAFF	TGTGCCAGCAGCTTGGGAGGGAACACTGAAGCTTTCTTT
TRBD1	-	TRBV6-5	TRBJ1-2	CASSFRDRDYTF	TGTGCCAGCAGTTTCCGGGACAGGGACTACACCTTC
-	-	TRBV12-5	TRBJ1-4	CASGRDEKLFF	TGTGCTAGTGGCCGAGATGAAAAACTGTTTTTT
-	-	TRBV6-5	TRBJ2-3	CASQGNSDTQYF	TGTGCCAGCCAGGGAAATTCAGATACGCAGTATTTT
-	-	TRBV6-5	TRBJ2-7	CASSYAREFYEQYF	TGTGCCAGCAGTTACGCTCGGGAGTTCTACGAGCAGTACTTC
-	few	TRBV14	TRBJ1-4	CASSRGGNEKLFF	TGTGCCAGCAGTCGTGGAGGGAATGAAAAACTGTTTTTT
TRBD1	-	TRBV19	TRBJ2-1	CATRPGQGIGEQFF	TGTGCCACGCGGCCGGGACAGGGAATCGGTGAGCAGTTCTTC
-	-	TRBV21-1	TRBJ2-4	CASSPLTGQESFEAKNIQYF	TGTGCCAGCAGCCCCCTCACGGGACAGGAATCATTCGAGGCCAAAAACATTCAGTACTTC
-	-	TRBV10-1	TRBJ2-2	CASSEWSTGELFF	TGCGCCAGCAGTGAGTGGAGCACCGGGGAGCTGTTTTTT
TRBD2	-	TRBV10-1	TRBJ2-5	CASSEGPGTSAEQETQYF	TGCGCCAGCAGTGAGGGCCCGGGGACTAGCGCTGAACAAGAGACCCAGTACTTC
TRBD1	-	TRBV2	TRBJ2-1	CASSDPRTGGNEQFF	TGTGCCAGCAGTGATCCCAGGACAGGGGGGAATGAGCAGTTCTTC
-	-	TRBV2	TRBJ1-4	CASSVESGRGREKLFF	TGTGCCAGCAGTGTAGAATCGGGCAGGGGACGTGAAAAACTGTTTTTT
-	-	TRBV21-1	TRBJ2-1	CASSQTPGLVESYDEQFF	TGTGCCAGCAGCCAAACCCCGGGACTAGTCGAGTCTTATGATGAGCAGTTCTTC
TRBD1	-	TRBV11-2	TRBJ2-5	CASSVDRGPETQYF	TGTGCCAGCAGCGTAGACAGGGGCCCAGAGACCCAGTACTTC
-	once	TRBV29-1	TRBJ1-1	CSVEVGGRTEAFF	TGCAGCGTTGAAGTTGGAGGGAGGACTGAAGCTTTCTTT
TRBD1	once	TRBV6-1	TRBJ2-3	CASSDRGRTDTQYF	TGTGCCAGCAGTGACAGGGGGCGCACAGATACGCAGTATTTT
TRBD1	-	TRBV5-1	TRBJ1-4	CASSLAPDRANEKLFF	TGCGCCAGCAGCTTAGCACCGGACAGGGCAAATGAAAAACTGTTTTTT
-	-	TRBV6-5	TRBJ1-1	CASSYSTTSLNTEAFF	TGTGCCAGCAGTTACTCAACGACAAGTCTGAACACTGAAGCTTTCTTT
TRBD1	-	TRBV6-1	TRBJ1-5	CASSVKGGTGGFTQPQHF	TGTGCCAGCAGTGTTAAGGGTGGGACAGGGGGTTTTACTCAGCCCCAGCATTTT